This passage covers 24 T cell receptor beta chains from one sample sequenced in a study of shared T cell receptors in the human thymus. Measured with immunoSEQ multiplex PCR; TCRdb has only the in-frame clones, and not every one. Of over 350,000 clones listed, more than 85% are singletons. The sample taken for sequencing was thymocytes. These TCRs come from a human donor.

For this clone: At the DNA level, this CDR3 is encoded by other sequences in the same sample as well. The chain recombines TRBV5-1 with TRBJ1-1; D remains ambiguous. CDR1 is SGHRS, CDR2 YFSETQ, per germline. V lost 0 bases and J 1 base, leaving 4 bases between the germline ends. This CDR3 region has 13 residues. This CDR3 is CASSLGGNTEAFF. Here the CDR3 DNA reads TGCGCCAGCAGCTTGGGGGGGAACACTGAAGCTTTCTTT.

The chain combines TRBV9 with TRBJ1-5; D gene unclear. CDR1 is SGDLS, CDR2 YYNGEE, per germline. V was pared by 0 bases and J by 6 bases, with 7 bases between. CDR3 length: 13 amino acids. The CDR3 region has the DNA TGTGCCAGCAGCGTAGGATTCGGTCAGCCCCAGCATTTT. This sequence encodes CASSVGFGQPQHF.

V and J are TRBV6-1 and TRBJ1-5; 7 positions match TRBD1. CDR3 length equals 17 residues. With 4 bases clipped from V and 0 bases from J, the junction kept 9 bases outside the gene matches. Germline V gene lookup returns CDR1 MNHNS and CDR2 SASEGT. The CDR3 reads CASSVTPGQPSNQPQHF. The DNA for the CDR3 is TGTGCCAGCAGTGTAACGCCGGGACAGCCTAGCAATCAGCCCCAGCATTTT.

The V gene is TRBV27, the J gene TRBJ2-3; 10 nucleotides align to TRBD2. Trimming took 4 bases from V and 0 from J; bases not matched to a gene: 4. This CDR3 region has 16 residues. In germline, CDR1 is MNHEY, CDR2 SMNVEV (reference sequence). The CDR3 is CASSSLAGSSTDTQYF. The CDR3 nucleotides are TGTGCCAGCAGTTCACTAGCGGGGTCTAGCACAGATACGCAGTATTTT.

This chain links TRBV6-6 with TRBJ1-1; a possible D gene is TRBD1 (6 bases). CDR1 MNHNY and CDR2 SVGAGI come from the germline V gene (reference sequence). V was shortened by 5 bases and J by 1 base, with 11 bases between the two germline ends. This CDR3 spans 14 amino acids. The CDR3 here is CASSRGEANTEAFF. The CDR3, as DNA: TGTGCCAGCAGTAGGGGGGAGGCGAACACTGAAGCTTTCTTT.

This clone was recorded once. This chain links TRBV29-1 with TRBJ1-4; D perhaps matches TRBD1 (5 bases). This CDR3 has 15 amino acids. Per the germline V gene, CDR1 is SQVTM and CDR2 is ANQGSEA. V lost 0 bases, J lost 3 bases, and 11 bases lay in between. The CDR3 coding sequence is TGCAGCGTTGAAGATCAGAGGGGCTCTAATGAAAAACTGTTTTTT. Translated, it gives CSVEDQRGSNEKLFF. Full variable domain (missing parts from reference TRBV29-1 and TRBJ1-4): SAVISQKPSRDICQRGTSLTIQCQVDSQVTMMFWYRQQPGQSLTLIATANQGSEATYESGFVIDKFPISRPNLTFSTLTVSNMSPEDSSIYLCSVEDQRGSNEKLFFGSGTQLSVL.

Written as DNA, the CDR3 is TGCGCCAGCTCTGGGACTAGCGGAAGCACAGATACGCAGTATTTT. Its translation: CASSGTSGSTDTQYF. The chain couples TRBV5-1 to TRBJ2-3; 11 nucleotides match TRBD2. This CDR3 region has 15 residues. Losses at the gene ends were 7 bases for V and 0 bases for J; bases not matched to a gene: 4. Germline lookup yields CDR1 SGHRS and CDR2 YFSETQ.

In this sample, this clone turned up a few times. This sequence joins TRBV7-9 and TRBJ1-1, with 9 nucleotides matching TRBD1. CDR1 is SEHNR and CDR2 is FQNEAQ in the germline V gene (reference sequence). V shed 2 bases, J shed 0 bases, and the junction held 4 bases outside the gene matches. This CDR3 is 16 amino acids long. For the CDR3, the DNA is TGTGCCAGCAGCTTAATTGGGACAGGGATGAACACTGAAGCTTTCTTT. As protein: CASSLIGTGMNTEAFF.

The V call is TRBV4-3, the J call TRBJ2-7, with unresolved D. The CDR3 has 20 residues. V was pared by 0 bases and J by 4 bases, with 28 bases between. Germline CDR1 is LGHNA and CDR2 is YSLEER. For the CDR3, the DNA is TGCGCCAGCAGCCAAGAGGTTGGGCCGGATGACCCTAACGAAGAATACGAGCAGTACTTC. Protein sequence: CASSQEVGPDDPNEEYEQYF.

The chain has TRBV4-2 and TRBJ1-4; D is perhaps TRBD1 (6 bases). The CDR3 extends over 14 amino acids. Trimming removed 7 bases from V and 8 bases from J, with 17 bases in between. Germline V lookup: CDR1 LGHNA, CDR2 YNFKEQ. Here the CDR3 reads CASMLGTGAEKLFF. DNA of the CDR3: TGTGCCAGCATGCTCGGGACGGGGGCCGAAAAACTGTTTTTT.

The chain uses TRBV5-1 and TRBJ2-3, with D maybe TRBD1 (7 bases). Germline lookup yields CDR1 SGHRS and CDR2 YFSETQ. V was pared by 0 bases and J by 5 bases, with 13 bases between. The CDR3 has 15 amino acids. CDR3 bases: TGCGCCAGCAGCTTGGCCCGCAGGGGGGAAGATACGCAGTATTTT. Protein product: CASSLARRGEDTQYF.

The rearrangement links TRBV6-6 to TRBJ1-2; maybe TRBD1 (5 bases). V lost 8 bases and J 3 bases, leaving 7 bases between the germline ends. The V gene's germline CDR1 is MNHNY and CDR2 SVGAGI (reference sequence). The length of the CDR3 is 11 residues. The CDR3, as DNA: TGTGCCAGCCGGGGGGACTATGGCTACACCTTC. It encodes CASRGDYGYTF.

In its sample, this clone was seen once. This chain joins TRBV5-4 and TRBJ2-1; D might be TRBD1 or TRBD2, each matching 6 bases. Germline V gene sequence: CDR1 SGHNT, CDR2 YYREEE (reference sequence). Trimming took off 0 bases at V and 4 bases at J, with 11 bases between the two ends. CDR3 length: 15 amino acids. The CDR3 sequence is CASSLVGGRYNEQFF. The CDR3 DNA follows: TGTGCCAGCAGCTTGGTTGGGGGGCGGTACAATGAGCAGTTCTTC.

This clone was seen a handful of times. The CDR3 bases are TGTGCCGGAGACGGTAGCGGGATGGGGAATCCGCAGTATTTT. It yields the protein CAGDGSGMGNPQYF. The chain has TRBV30 and TRBJ2-3; 8 bases are shared with TRBD2. The V gene end was trimmed by 8 bases and the J gene end by 10 bases; junction bases not matched to a gene: 17. CDR1 and CDR2 (germline): GTSNPN, SVGIG (reference sequence). The CDR3 has 14 residues.

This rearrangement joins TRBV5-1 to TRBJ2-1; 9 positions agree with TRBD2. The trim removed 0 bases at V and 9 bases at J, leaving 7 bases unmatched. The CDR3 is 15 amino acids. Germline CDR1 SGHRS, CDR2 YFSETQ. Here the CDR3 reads CASSLAASGKGEQFF. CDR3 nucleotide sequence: TGCGCCAGCAGCTTGGCTGCTAGCGGGAAGGGTGAGCAGTTCTTC.

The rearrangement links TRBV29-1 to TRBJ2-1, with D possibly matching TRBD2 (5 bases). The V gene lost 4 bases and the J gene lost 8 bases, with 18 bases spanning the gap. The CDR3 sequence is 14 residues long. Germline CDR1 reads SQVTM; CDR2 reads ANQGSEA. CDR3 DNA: TGCAGCGTTGGCGGTTTGTCCCTCGGGGATGAGCAGTTCTTC. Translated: CSVGGLSLGDEQFF.

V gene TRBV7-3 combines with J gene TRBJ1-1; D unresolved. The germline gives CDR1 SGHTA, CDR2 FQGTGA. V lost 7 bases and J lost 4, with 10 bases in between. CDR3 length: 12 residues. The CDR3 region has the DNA TGTGCCAGCACCTTTACACCCACTGAAGCTTTCTTT. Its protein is CASTFTPTEAFF.

The CDR3 bases are TGTGCCAGCAGGACAGCAAACACTGAAGCTTTCTTT. Translated, it gives CASRTANTEAFF. The chain couples TRBV7-9 to TRBJ1-1, with D perhaps matching TRBD1 (5 bases). CDR1 and CDR2 (germline): SEHNR, FQNEAQ (reference sequence). This CDR3 is built from 12 residues. The V end lost 6 bases, the J end lost 2 bases, and 7 bases lay between the germline ends.

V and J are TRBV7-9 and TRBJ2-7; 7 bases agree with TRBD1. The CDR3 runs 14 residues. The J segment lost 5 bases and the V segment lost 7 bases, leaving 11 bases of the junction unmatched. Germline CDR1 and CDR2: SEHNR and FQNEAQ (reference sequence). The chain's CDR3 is CASTRGGKRHEQYF. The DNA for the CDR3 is TGTGCCAGCACCAGAGGGGGCAAGAGACACGAGCAGTACTTC.

CDR3 residues: CASSEGGGPDTQYF. CDR3 DNA: TGTGCCAGCAGTGAGGGGGGTGGCCCAGATACGCAGTATTTT. The chain employs TRBV2 and TRBJ2-3; a possible D gene is TRBD2 (6 bases). The CDR3 spans 14 residues. The germline CDR1 and CDR2 sequences are SNHLY and FYNNEI. Trimming cost V 3 bases and J 4 bases, with 11 bases left between them.

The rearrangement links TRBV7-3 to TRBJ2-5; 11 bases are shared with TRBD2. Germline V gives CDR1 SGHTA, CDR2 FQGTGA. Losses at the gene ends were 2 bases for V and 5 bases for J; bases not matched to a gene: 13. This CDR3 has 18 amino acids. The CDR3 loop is CASSLGSLAGGRWETQYF. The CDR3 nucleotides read TGTGCCAGCAGCTTAGGGTCCCTAGCGGGAGGACGGTGGGAGACCCAGTACTTC.

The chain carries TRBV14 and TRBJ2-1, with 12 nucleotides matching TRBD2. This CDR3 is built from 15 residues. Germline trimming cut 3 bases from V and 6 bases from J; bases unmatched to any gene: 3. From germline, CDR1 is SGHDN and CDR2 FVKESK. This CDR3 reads CASSQTSGSRNEQFF. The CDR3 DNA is TGTGCCAGCAGCCAGACTAGCGGGAGTCGCAATGAGCAGTTCTTC.

In nucleotides, the CDR3 is TGTGCCAGCAGTTACGCCGGGACTAGCGGTTTCAATGAGCAGTTCTTC. It specifies CASSYAGTSGFNEQFF. The chain combines TRBV6-6 with TRBJ2-1; 11 bases match TRBD2. The CDR3 length is 16 residues. Germline values: CDR1 MNHNY, CDR2 SVGAGI (reference sequence). J gave up 6 bases and V 2 bases, and 6 bases lay outside the gene matches.

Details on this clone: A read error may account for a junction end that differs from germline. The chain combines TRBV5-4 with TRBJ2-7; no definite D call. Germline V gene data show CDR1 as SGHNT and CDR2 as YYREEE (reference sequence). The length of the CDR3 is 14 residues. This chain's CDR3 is CTSSWKLKSYEQYF. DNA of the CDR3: TGTACCAGCAGCTGGAAGCTTAAATCCTACGAGCAGTACTTC.